What follows describes a single T cell receptor beta chain. Its cognate antigen has yet to be identified. One junction end does not reproduce the germline sequence, and a read error may be involved. This sample stems from a study of Graves' ophthalmopathy and Graves' hyperthyroidism (dated by TCRdb to the late 2010s). With respect to the entire study: Peripheral blood was collected at initial diagnosis, prior to any treatment. To tell Graves' ophthalmopathy apart from Graves' hyperthyroidism, and to predict which patients would progress to ophthalmopathy, the study relied on TCR beta repertoire signatures. In total, approximately 130 blood samples were TCR-sequenced: approximately 40 ophthalmopathy, under 80 hyperthyroidism and roughly 17 hyperthyroidism-to-ophthalmopathy patients. To explore V-J signatures that separate ophthalmopathy from hyperthyroidism, a discovery set of approximately 100 patients was enrolled, consisting of approximately 45 with ophthalmopathy and about 60 with stable hyperthyroidism. The independent validation cohort included roughly 19 hyperthyroidism patients plus 17 patients who later progressed from hyperthyroidism to ophthalmopathy. In five or six hyperthyroidism patients, the T-cell repertoires found in thyroid tissue were compared with those found in blood. Once sampling was done, hyperthyroidism patients were given methimazole at a starting dose of 30 mg daily, while ophthalmopathy patients were given high-dose intravenous methylprednisolone. For training and testing, the 80 to 100 patients in the discovery cohort were randomly divided in a 7:3 ratio. Broader findings and caveats from the paper: In validation, the model predicted ophthalmopathy progression with about 64% sensitivity and approximately 72% specificity; eleven to twelve predicted patients were CT-confirmed with GO in a median of approximately six months. In cross-validation, the 13-signature model distinguished ophthalmopathy from stable hyperthyroidism with approximately 90% sensitivity and 81.08% specificity, while in the test set the corresponding values were roughly 80% and 75%. No statistical method was used to predetermine the sample size, and group allocation was not hidden from the investigators. Most expanded thyroid clonotypes with a frequency above 0.001 also appeared in blood, which suggests that blood repertoires may reflect the immune response in the thyroid.

The CDR3 spans 12 residues, from the cysteine through the phenylalanine. Only the CDR3 part of the read is kept: 36 bases, read in frame from the first base. Patients with ophthalmopathy had moderately to severely active disease, with a Clinical Activity Score of 3 or more, a NOSPECS grade of 4 or more, and a disease duration of less than 3 months. Patients with other autoimmune diseases, uncontrolled infections, pregnancy or lactation were excluded from the study. Diagnosis was based on clinical symptoms, serum thyroxine, TRAb, thyroid ultrasound and orbital computed tomography. Using Ficoll-Paque density gradient centrifugation, PBMCs were isolated from about 9.4 ml of fresh peripheral blood. Trizol reagent was used to extract the total RNA, and its quality was then checked on an Agilent 2100 Bioanalyzer. For repertoire sequencing, TCR beta CDR3 regions were amplified from RNA transcripts. HTBI primers and the Qiagen OneStep RT-PCR kit were used in a first-round RT-PCR, which was followed by a second-round multiplex PCR, size selection and purification. The libraries underwent paired-end sequencing with 100 bp reads on an Illumina HiSeq2000. The published analysis was carried out like this. SOAPnuke was used to process the reads, removing any read that contained adapters or uncalled bases, had a mean Phred below 15, or lacked an exact match to the constant primer or identifier. High-quality paired reads were merged with COPE v1.2.5. Clonotypes were defined as unique nucleotide sequences and were aligned to IMGT TRB V, D and J references using MiTCR v1.1. The analysis was limited to V-J combinations with a frequency above 0.0001, which together covered 98% to 99.2% of repertoires. For each V-J combination, a TCR clonal expansion and chaos score was defined as F50 clonal expansion divided by the chaos observed in the TCRdist matrix. Welch's t-statistics and random forest were used to narrow the features down to more than 10 V-J combinations, which were then fed into a naive Bayes classifier. Thyroid-blood repertoire similarity was quantified with the Morisita-Horn index. TCRdb applied fastp at Q25 and MiXCR to the public reads, then kept only in-frame beta chains. Entries that share a CDR3 protein sequence are merged under the most common genes and DNA. V and J calls and clone size were set by TCRdb, not the authors. The table for this sample lists some 520,000 distinct CDR3 sequences; approximately 15% of them were counted only once. 8% to 10% of the sample rests with the top ten.

The TCR comes from a woman aged 25 to 39 with Graves' ophthalmopathy. Donor details come from another sample of the same person, matched by shared clones. The sequenced sample was blood. This sequence uses TRBV12-3 or TRBV12-4 and TRBJ1-5; the D gene is not confidently resolved. The CDR3 amino acid sequence is: CASSPSLQPQHF. The DNA sequence reads TGCGCCAGCAGTCCTTCGCTTCAGCCCCAGCATTTT.